The clone carrying this T cell receptor beta chain has a single count. Its antigen remains unknown. The junction departs from germline at one end; a sequencing error may be responsible. The data were taken from a study of shared clonotypes between healthy human individuals. Study observations and caveats: The study found roughly 5% of naive CD4 clonotypes shared across several donors.

Germline assignment: CDR1 MGHRA and CDR2 YSYEKL. The CDR3 totals 15 residues. TCRdb's copy holds only in-frame clones and misses some; the assay was immunoSEQ multiplex PCR. The sample carries around 2.1 million clones, approximately 96% recorded once. The sample was naive CD4+ T cells sorted from blood. The subset: CD45RA+ positively selected. This receptor was taken from a man aged 18-30 years in good health. This rearrangement joins TRBV4-1 to TRBJ2-6; the match to TRBD1 covers 10 bases. This CDR3 is CASSQAGTGANVLTF. CDR3 DNA: TGCGCCAGCAGCCAAGCCGGGACAGGGGCGAACGTCCTGACTTTC.